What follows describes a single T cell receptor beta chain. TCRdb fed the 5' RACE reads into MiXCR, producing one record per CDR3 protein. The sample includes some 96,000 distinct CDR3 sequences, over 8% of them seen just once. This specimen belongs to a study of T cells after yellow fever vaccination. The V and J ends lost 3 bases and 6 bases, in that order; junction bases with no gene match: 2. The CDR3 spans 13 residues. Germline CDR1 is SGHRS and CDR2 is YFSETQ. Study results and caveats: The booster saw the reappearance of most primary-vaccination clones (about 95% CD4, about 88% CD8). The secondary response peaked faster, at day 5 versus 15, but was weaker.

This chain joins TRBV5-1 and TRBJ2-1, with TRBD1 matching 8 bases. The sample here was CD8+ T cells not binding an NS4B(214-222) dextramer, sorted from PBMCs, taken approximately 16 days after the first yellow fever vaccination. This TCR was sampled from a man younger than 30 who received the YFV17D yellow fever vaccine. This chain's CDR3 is CASSWTGPNEQFF. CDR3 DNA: TGCGCCAGCAGCTGGACAGGGCCCAATGAGCAGTTCTTC.